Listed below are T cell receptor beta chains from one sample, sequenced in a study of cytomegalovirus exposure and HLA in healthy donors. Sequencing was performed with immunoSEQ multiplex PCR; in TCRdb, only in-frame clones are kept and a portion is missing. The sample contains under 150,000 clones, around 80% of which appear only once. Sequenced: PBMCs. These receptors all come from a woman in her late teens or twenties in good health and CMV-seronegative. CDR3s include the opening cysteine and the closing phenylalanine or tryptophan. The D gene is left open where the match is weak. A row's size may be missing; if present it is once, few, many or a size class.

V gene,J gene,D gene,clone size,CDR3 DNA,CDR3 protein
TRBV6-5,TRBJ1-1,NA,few,TGTGCCAGCATTCAACAGGGTGGGAGCAGAGCTTTCTTT,CASIQQGGSRAFF
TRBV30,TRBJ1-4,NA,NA,TGTGCCTGGAGACGGGTACTGATGAATGAAAAACTGTTTTTT,CAWRRVLMNEKLFF
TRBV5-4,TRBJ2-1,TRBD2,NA,TGTGCCAGCAGCTTCCTAGGTTGGCGGGAGGGGGGGTACAATGAGCAGTTCTTC,CASSFLGWREGGYNEQFF
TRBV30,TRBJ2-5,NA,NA,TGTGCCTGGAGTGGGACAGATCCTTCGGCAGTCCAAGAGACCCAGTACTTC,CAWSGTDPSAVQETQYF
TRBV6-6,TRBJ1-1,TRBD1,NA,TGTGCCAGCAGTCAGACAGGGCTAGGTGAAGCTTTCTTT,CASSQTGLGEAFF
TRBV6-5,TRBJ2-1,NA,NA,TGTGCCAGCAGTTACGACAGAGGGGGAAATGAGCAGTTCTTC,CASSYDRGGNEQFF
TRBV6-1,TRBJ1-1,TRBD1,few,TGTGCCAGCAGCACCTCCGGGACAGGGCCCACTGAAGCTTTCTTT,CASSTSGTGPTEAFF
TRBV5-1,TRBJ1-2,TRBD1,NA,TGCGCCAGCCGTTTGATTACCGGGACAGGGGACTATGGCTACACCTTC,CASRLITGTGDYGYTF
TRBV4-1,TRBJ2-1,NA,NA,TGCGCCAGCAGCCAGGGGGCTGGGGCCTATGAGCAGTTCTTC,CASSQGAGAYEQFF
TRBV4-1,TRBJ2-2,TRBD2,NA,TGCGCCAGCAGCCAGTTTGGACTAGCGGGGACGAACACCGGGGAGCTGTTTTTT,CASSQFGLAGTNTGELFF
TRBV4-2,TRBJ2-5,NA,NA,TGTGCCAGCAGCCAATCGGCGACGGGAGTCCAAGAGACCCAGTACTTC,CASSQSATGVQETQYF
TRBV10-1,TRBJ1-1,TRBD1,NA,TGCGCCAGCAGTGAGACTACAGGGGGAAGGAACACTGAAGCTTTCTTT,CASSETTGGRNTEAFF
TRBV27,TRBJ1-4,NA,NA,TGTGCCAGCAGTTTTTTACAGGGAAAAGGTGAAAAACTGTTTTTT,CASSFLQGKGEKLFF
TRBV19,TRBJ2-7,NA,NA,TGTGCCAGTAGCAAACAGGTCTCCTCCTACGAGCAGTACTTC,CASSKQVSSYEQYF
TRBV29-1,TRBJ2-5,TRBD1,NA,TGCAGCGTCCGCAGGGGGCACTGGGAGACCCAGTACTTC,CSVRRGHWETQYF
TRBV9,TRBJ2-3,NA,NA,TGTGCCAGCAGCGTAGAGGGACACCCCACAGATACGCAGTATTTT,CASSVEGHPTDTQYF
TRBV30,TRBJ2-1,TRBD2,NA,TGTGCCTGGAGTGTAGGTCTAGCGGGAGCCACCGGGGAGCAGTTCTTC,CAWSVGLAGATGEQFF
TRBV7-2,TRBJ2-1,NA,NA,TGTGCCAGCAGCTCTAGACATGAGCAGTTCTTC,CASSSRHEQFF
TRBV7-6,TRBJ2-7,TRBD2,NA,TGTGCCAGCAGCGCTCGGTTGGTAGCGGGAGTTTACGAGCAGTACTTC,CASSARLVAGVYEQYF
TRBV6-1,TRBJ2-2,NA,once,TGTGCCAGTTCTCCAGGGGCGTTTAACACCGGGGAGCTGTTTTTT,CASSPGAFNTGELFF
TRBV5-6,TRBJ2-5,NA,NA,TGTGCCAGCAGCTTGGTAGCACTTGAGACCCAGTACTTC,CASSLVALETQYF
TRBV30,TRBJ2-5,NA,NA,TGTGCCTGGAGCTTCCTTGGACAGTTCCGGGAGACCCAGTACTTC,CAWSFLGQFRETQYF
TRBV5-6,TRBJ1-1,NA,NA,TGTGCCAGCAGCTTGGAGACAGCGAACACTGAAGCTTTCTTT,CASSLETANTEAFF
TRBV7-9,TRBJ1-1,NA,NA,TGTGCCAGCAGCCCGGGGTATCTACACGGTAGGACTGAAGCTTTCTTT,CASSPGYLHGRTEAFF
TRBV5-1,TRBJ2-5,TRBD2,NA,TGCGCCAGCAGCTTGGACATTGGAGCGGGGCAAGAGACCCAGTACTTC,CASSLDIGAGQETQYF
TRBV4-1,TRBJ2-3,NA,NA,TGCGCCAGCAGCCGAGGACTTCCAGGGGGGTCGGATACGCAGTATTTT,CASSRGLPGGSDTQYF
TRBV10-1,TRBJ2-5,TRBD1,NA,TGCGCCAGCAGCCAGACAGGGAAAGAGACCCAGTACTTC,CASSQTGKETQYF
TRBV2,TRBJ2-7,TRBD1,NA,TGTGCCAGCATCGTTGACAGGGGAGCCAACGAGCAGTACTTC,CASIVDRGANEQYF
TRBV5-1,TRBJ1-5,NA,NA,TGCGCCAGCAGCTTGGCCGGGGATAGCAATCAGCCCCAGCATTTT,CASSLAGDSNQPQHF
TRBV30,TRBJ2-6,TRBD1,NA,TGTGCCTGGAACCGGGACAGGGTTCGCTCTGGGGCCAACGTCCTGACTTTC,CAWNRDRVRSGANVLTF
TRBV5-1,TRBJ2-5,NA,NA,TGCGCCAGCAGCTTGGTCCTTGCTAGCCCCCAAGAGACCCAGTACTTC,CASSLVLASPQETQYF
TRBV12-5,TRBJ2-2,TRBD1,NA,TGTGCTAGTGGACCGGGGACAGGGGAAGCCGGGGAGCTGTTTTTT,CASGPGTGEAGELFF